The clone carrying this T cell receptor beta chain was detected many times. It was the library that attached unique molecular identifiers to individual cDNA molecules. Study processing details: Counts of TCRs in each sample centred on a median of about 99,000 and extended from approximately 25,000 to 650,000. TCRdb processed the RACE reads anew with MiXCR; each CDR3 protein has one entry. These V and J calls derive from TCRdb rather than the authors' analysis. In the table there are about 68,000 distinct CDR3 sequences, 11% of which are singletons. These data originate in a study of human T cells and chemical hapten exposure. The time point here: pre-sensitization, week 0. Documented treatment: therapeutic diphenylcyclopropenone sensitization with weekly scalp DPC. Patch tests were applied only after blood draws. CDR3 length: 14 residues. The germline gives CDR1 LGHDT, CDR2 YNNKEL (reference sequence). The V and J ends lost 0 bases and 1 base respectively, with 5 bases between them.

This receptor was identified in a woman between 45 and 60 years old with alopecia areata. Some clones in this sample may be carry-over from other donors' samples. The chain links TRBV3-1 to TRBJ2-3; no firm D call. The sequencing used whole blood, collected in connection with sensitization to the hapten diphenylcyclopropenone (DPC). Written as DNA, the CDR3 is TGTGCCAGCAGCCAAGAAGACCGCACAGATACGCAGTATTTT. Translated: CASSQEDRTDTQYF.